Below, 22 T cell receptor beta chains from the same sample are listed, as sequenced in a study of cytomegalovirus exposure and HLA in healthy donors. Use of 60 Vbeta and 13 Jbeta primers characterized the PCR. The protocol was immunoSEQ multiplex PCR, while the TCRdb copy is restricted to in-frame clones and leaves out a portion. Of 110,000 to 150,000 clones in the sample, roughly two thirds were seen once. Sequenced: PBMCs. All receptors derive from a woman aged 40 to 50 in good health and CMV-seronegative.

J is TRBJ1-2 and V is TRBV2; no reliable D call. Germline CDR1 and CDR2: SNHLY and FYNNEI. The CDR3 has 12 residues. The V end was cut by 7 bases, the J end by 7 bases, with 13 bases between. The CDR3 sequence is CASNSEPGGYTF. The CDR3 region has the DNA TGTGCCAGCAACTCTGAGCCGGGTGGCTACACCTTC. The full variable domain, with the rest looked up from reference TRBV2 and TRBJ1-2, is EPEVTQTPSHQVTQMGQEVILRCVPISNHLYFYWYRQILGQKVEFLVSFYNNEISEKSEIFDDQFSVERPDGSNFTLKIRSTKLEDSAMYFCASNSEPGGYTFGSGTRLTVV.

Many counts were recorded for this clone. This chain connects TRBV2 to TRBJ2-2, with a weak D call TRBD1 (5 bases). CDR3 length equals 14 residues. V was trimmed by 6 bases and J by 2 bases, leaving 10 bases between them. CDR1 and CDR2 (germline): SNHLY, FYNNEI. CDR3 in amino acids: CASSVDSNTGELFF. In DNA form, the CDR3 reads TGTGCCAGCAGCGTCGACAGCAACACCGGGGAGCTGTTTTTT.

V usage is TRBV5-4 and J usage is TRBJ2-1; 9 bases are a match to TRBD1. V lost 4 bases and J lost 6; bases outside the gene matches: 11. This CDR3 contains 16 residues. Germline CDR1 SGHNT, CDR2 YYREEE (reference sequence). For the CDR3, the DNA is TGTGCCAGCAGCGCCGGGACAGGGAGTGAGCTCAATGAGCAGTTCTTC. Translating it yields CASSAGTGSELNEQFF.

In nucleotides, the CDR3 is TGTGCCAGCAGCTTAGGACAGGCCGAGGACTATGGCTACACCTTC. Residues: CASSLGQAEDYGYTF. J is TRBJ1-2 and V is TRBV7-9; D is possibly TRBD1 (6 bases). Trimming took off 1 base at V and 3 bases at J, with 12 bases between the two ends. There are 15 residues in the CDR3. Per the germline V gene, CDR1 is SEHNR and CDR2 is FQNEAQ (reference sequence).

V is TRBV18 and J is TRBJ1-5, with D possibly TRBD1 on 5 matching bases. Trimming removed 2 bases at V and 5 bases at J, with 13 bases between. The CDR3 length is 15 residues. Looked up from germline, CDR1 is KGHSH and CDR2 is LQKENI. CDR3 nucleotide sequence: TGTGCCAGCTCACCAGATGCGACAGATGATCAGCCCCAGCATTTT. Protein: CASSPDATDDQPQHF.

The chain employs TRBV7-8 and TRBJ1-6; 8 nucleotides line up with TRBD1. The germline V gene encodes CDR1 SGHVS and CDR2 FQNEAQ. The junction had 5 bases not matched to a gene; V was cut back by 5 bases and J by 5 bases. The CDR3 is made up of 15 amino acids. The CDR3 DNA sequence: TGTGCCAGCAGCAGAGGACAGGGAAATAATTCACCCCTCCACTTT. This codes for CASSRGQGNNSPLHF.

J is TRBJ2-2 and V is TRBV27; 7 bases line up with TRBD1. CDR3 length equals 12 residues. In germline, CDR1 is MNHEY, CDR2 SMNVEV (reference sequence). CDR3 loop: CATGRNTGELFF. The CDR3 DNA sequence: TGTGCGACAGGGAGAAACACCGGGGAGCTGTTTTTT.

CDR3 sequence (DNA): TGCGCCAGCCGAGAAGGTGGCGGGGGGCCCTACAATGAGCAGTTCTTC. It yields the protein CASREGGGGPYNEQFF. The chain employs TRBV5-1 and TRBJ2-1; TRBD2 matches 8 bases. The junction had 11 bases not matched to a gene; V was cut back by 7 bases and J by 2 bases. The CDR3 has 16 amino acids. Germline V gene data show CDR1 as SGHRS and CDR2 as YFSETQ.

V and J are TRBV5-1 and TRBJ2-6; D perhaps matches TRBD1 (6 bases). Germline CDR1 reads SGHRS; CDR2 reads YFSETQ. The CDR3 covers 17 residues. V lost 4 bases and J 0 bases, leaving 14 bases between the germline ends. CDR3 protein: CASSLGQSSSGANVLTF. CDR3 nucleotides: TGCGCCAGCAGCCTAGGACAGTCCAGCTCTGGGGCCAACGTCCTGACTTTC.

A few counts support this clone. The genes are TRBV5-1 and TRBJ1-1; D gene unclear. From germline, CDR1 is SGHRS and CDR2 YFSETQ. Trimming pared 0 bases from V and 3 bases from J, leaving 12 bases between. CDR3 length: 15 amino acids. For the CDR3, the DNA is TGCGCCAGCAGCTTGGGCCCGAGAGAGGACACTGAAGCTTTCTTT. Protein product: CASSLGPREDTEAFF.

The genes are TRBV7-2 and TRBJ2-7, with 8 bases aligning to TRBD2. With 6 bases clipped from V and 6 bases from J, the junction kept 10 bases outside the gene matches. Germline V gene data show CDR1 as SGHTA and CDR2 as FQGNSA. This CDR3 has 14 residues. The DNA of the CDR3 is TGTGCCAGCAGTCATGGGGGACTAGATTCCGAGCAGTACTTC. Translating gives CASSHGGLDSEQYF.

The chain uses TRBV4-2 and TRBJ1-2; 7 nucleotides line up with TRBD1. Trimming cost V 4 bases and J 7 bases; bases outside gene matches: 9. CDR1 is LGHNA, CDR2 YNFKEQ, per germline. The CDR3 is made up of 14 amino acids. Here the CDR3 reads CASSRETGQGGYTF. CDR3 DNA sequence: TGTGCCAGCAGCCGAGAGACAGGGCAGGGTGGCTACACCTTC.

The V call is TRBV5-6, the J call TRBJ1-3; tentative D call: TRBD1 (5 bases). Trimming shortened V by 3 bases and J by 0 bases, and 16 bases separated the two germline ends. The CDR3 length is 17 residues. Per the germline V gene, CDR1 is SGHDT and CDR2 is YYEEEE. The CDR3 DNA reads TGTGCCAGCAGCTCCAGACAGATGGCTAGCTCTGGAAACACCATATATTTT. It specifies CASSSRQMASSGNTIYF.

The chain carries TRBV5-4 and TRBJ2-1; D gene ambiguous. This CDR3 is built from 15 residues. Germline values: CDR1 SGHNT, CDR2 YYREEE (reference sequence). Trimming removed 0 bases at V and 1 base at J, with 8 bases between. Written as DNA, the CDR3 is TGTGCCAGCAGCTTGGGGGCAGGATCCTACAATGAGCAGTTCTTC. It encodes CASSLGAGSYNEQFF.

V gene TRBV29-1 combines with J gene TRBJ2-5; TRBD2 aligns across 7 bases. Germline V gene sequence: CDR1 SQVTM, CDR2 ANQGSEA. There are 12 residues in the CDR3. Germline trimming cut 6 bases from V and 3 bases from J; bases unmatched to any gene: 4. The CDR3 DNA follows: TGCAGCGTCTCTAGCGGTGAAGAGACCCAGTACTTC. This encodes CSVSSGEETQYF.

The rearrangement joins TRBV13 to TRBJ1-5; maybe TRBD1 (5 bases). Germline loops: CDR1 PRHDT, CDR2 FYEKMQ (reference sequence). This CDR3 region has 14 residues. The germline V and J ends were trimmed by 6 bases and 10 bases, with 19 bases remaining between them. The CDR3 coding sequence is TGTGCCAGCAGTCCTAACCGGGGGGAAGGACCCCAGCATTTT. Protein product: CASSPNRGEGPQHF.

The chain joins TRBV6-5 to TRBJ1-1, with D unclear. Germline CDR1 reads MNHEY; CDR2 reads SVGAGI. Trimming removed 6 bases from V and 1 base from J, with 12 bases in between. The CDR3 is 14 residues long. CDR3 DNA: TGTGCCAGCAGCTACACCCTGAGGAACACTGAAGCTTTCTTT. It yields the protein CASSYTLRNTEAFF.

The chain carries TRBV6-5 and TRBJ2-2; maybe TRBD1 (5 bases). V dropped 0 bases and J dropped 6 bases, with 11 bases sitting between them. CDR3 length: 15 residues. CDR1 is MNHEY, CDR2 SVGAGI, per germline. CDR3 bases: TGTGCCAGCAGTTACTCGAGAAGGGGTTCCGGGGAGCTGTTTTTT. Its protein product is CASSYSRRGSGELFF.

The rearrangement joins TRBV6-1 to TRBJ2-1; 15 bases agree with TRBD2. The germline CDR1 and CDR2 sequences are MNHNS and SASEGT. The CDR3 extends over 16 amino acids. V was pared by 3 bases and J by 9 bases, with 6 bases of the junction left unmatched. CDR3 loop: CASSDGTSGGRSEQFF. The CDR3 nucleotides read TGTGCCAGCAGTGACGGGACTAGCGGGGGGCGGAGTGAGCAGTTCTTC.

J is TRBJ2-7 and V is TRBV6-1; 9 bases are shared with TRBD1. Per the germline V gene, CDR1 is MNHNS and CDR2 is SASEGT. Unmatched junction bases numbered 9, after V lost 3 bases and J lost 3 bases. This CDR3 spans 16 amino acids. This CDR3 is CASSEPMDRGGYEQYV. CDR3 in DNA: TGTGCCAGCAGTGAGCCGATGGACAGGGGAGGCTACGAGCAGTACGTC.

The chain joins TRBV7-3 to TRBJ2-5; D remains ambiguous. The CDR3 is 12 amino acids. Trimming left V 8 bases short and J 5 bases short, with 12 bases between. CDR1 SGHTA and CDR2 FQGTGA come from the germline V gene. CDR3 loop: CASGMAGETQYF. DNA of the CDR3: TGTGCCAGCGGAATGGCCGGGGAGACCCAGTACTTC.

V is TRBV13 and J is TRBJ2-5, with 9 bases that match TRBD2. The germline gives CDR1 PRHDT, CDR2 FYEKMQ (reference sequence). This CDR3 has 13 residues. After removal of 6 bases from V and 3 bases from J, the junction contained 2 bases not matched to a gene. CDR3 DNA sequence: TGTGCCAGCAGTTGGACTAGCGAAGAGACCCAGTACTTC. Its translation is CASSWTSEETQYF.